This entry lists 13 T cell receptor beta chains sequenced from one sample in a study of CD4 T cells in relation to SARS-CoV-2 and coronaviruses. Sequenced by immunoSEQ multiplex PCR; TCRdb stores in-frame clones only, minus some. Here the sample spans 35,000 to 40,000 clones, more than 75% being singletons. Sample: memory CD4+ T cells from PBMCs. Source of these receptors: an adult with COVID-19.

The CDR3: CASSQELAPSEQFF. CDR3 in DNA: TGCGCCAGCAGCCAAGAGCTAGCACCCAGTGAGCAGTTCTTC. V is TRBV4-1 and J is TRBJ2-1; possibly TRBD2 for D (5 bases). The CDR3 runs 14 residues. The germline V and J ends were trimmed by 0 bases and 9 bases, with 12 bases remaining between them. Per the germline V gene, CDR1 is MGHRA and CDR2 is YSYEKL.

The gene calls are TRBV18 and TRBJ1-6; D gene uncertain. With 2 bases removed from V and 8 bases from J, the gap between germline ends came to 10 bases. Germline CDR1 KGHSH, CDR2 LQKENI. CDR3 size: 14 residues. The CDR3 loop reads CASSPAVIDSPLHF. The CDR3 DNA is TGTGCCAGCTCACCAGCAGTAATTGATTCACCCCTCCACTTT. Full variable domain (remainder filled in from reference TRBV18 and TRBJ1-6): NAGVMQNPRHLVRRRGQEARLRCSPMKGHSHVYWYRQLPEEGLKFMVYLQKENIIDESGMPKERFSAEFPKEGPSILRIQQVVRGDSAAYFCASSPAVIDSPLHFGNGTRLTVT.

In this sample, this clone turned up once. The CDR3: CASSLRNYGYTF. CDR3 sequence (DNA): TGTGCCAGCAGTTTACGTAACTATGGCTACACCTTC. J is TRBJ1-2 and V is TRBV28; no reliable D call. The germline V gene has CDR1 MDHEN and CDR2 SYDVKM. The CDR3 covers 12 residues. V was trimmed by 2 bases and J by 1 base, leaving 2 bases between them.

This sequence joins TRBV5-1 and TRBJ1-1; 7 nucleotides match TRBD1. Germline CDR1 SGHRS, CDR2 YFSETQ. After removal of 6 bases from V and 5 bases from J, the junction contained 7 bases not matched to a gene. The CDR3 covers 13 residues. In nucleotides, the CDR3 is TGCGCCAGCACCCAGGGGGGCTCGACTGAAGCTTTCTTT. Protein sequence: CASTQGGSTEAFF.

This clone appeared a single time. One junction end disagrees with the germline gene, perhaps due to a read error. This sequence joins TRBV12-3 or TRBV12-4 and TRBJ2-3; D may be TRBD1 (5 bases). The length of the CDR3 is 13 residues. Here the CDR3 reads CASSLLGPELTDF. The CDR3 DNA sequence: TGTGCCAGCAGTTTATTGGGGCCGGAATTGACTGATTTT.

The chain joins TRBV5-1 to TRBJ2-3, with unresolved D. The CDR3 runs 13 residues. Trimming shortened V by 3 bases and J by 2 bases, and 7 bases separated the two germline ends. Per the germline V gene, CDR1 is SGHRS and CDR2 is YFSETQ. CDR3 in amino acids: CASSYLLTDTQYF. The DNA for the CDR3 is TGCGCCAGCAGCTACTTGCTCACAGATACGCAGTATTTT. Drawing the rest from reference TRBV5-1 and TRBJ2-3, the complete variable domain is KAGVTQTPRYLIKTRGQQVTLSCSPISGHRSVSWYQQTPGQGLQFLFEYFSETQRNKGNFPGRFSGRQFSNSRSEMNVSTLELGDSALYLCASSYLLTDTQYFGPGTRLTVL.

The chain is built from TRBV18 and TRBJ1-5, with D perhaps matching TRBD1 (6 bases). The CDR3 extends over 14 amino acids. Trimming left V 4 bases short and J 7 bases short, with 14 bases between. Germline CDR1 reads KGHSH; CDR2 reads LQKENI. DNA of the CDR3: TGTGCCAGCTCACAGTTACAGGGTATCCAGCCCCAGCATTTT. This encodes CASSQLQGIQPQHF. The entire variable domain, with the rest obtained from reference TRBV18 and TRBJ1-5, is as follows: NAGVMQNPRHLVRRRGQEARLRCSPMKGHSHVYWYRQLPEEGLKFMVYLQKENIIDESGMPKERFSAEFPKEGPSILRIQQVVRGDSAAYFCASSQLQGIQPQHFGDGTRLSIL.

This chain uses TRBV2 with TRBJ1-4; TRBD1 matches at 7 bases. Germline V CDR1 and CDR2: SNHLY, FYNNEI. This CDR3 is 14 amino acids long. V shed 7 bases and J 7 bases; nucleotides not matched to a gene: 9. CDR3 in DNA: TGTGCCAGCAAGGGGGCGGTTTTAGTTGAAAAACTGTTTTTT. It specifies CASKGAVLVEKLFF.

The CDR3 is CASSSILAGGRETQYF. CDR3 nucleotide sequence: TGTGCCAGCAGCTCCATACTAGCGGGGGGGAGGGAGACCCAGTACTTC. The chain carries TRBV27 and TRBJ2-5, with 13 bases lining up with TRBD2. Trimming cost V 6 bases and J 5 bases; bases outside gene matches: 9. CDR1 is MNHEY and CDR2 is SMNVEV in the germline V gene (reference sequence). CDR3 size: 16 residues.

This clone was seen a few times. CDR3 bases: TGCGCCAGCAGGATGGGTCCGGACCCCGGGGCTTCACCCCTCCACTTT. Residues: CASRMGPDPGASPLHF. The chain is built from TRBV5-1 and TRBJ1-6, with D possibly matching TRBD1 (5 bases). The CDR3 has 16 amino acids. The germline V gene encodes CDR1 SGHRS and CDR2 YFSETQ. With 5 bases removed from V and 9 bases from J, the gap between germline ends came to 21 bases.

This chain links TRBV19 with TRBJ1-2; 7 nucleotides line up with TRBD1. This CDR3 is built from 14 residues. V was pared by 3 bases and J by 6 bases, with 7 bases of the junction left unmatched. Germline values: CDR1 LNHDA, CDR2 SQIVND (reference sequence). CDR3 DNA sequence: TGTGCCAGTAGTATCCCCGGGACAGTTCATGGCTACACCTTC. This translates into CASSIPGTVHGYTF.

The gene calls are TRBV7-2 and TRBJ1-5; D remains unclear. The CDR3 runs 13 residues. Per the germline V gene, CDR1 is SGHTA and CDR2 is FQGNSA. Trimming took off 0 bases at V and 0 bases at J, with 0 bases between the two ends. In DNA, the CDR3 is TGTGCCAGCAGCTTAGCTAGCAATCAGCCCCAGCATTTT. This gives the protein CASSLASNQPQHF.

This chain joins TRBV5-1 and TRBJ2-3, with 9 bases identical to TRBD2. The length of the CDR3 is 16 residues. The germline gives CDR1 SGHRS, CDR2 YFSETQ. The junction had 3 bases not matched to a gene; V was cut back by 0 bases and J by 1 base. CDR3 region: CASSLVQRGGTDTQYF. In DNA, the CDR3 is TGCGCCAGCAGCTTGGTTCAGCGGGGGGGCACAGATACGCAGTATTTT.